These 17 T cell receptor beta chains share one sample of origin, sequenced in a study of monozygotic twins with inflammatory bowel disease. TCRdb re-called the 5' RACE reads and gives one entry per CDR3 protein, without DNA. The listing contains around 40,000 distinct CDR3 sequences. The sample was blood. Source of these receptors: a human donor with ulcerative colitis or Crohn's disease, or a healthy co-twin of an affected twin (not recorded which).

CDR3 sequence reads: CASSVSSKETQYF. The chain carries TRBV9 and TRBJ2-5. The germline CDR1 and CDR2 sequences are SGDLS and YYNGEE. The CDR3 runs to 13 residues.

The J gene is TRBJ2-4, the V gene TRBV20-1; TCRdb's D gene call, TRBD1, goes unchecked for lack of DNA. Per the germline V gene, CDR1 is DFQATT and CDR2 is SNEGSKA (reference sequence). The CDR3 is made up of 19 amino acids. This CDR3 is CSARPYRTGGGAAKNIQYF.

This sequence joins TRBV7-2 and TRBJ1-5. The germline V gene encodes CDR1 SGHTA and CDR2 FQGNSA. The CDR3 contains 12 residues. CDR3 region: CASSFTDQPQHF.

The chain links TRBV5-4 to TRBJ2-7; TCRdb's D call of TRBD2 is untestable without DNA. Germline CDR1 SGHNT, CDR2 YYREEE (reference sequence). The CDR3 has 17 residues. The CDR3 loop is CASSFSKTNQRGGEQYF.

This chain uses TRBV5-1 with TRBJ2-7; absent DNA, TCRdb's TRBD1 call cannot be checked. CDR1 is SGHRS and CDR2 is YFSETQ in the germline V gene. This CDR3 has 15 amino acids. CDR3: CASSNGGGNAYEQYF.

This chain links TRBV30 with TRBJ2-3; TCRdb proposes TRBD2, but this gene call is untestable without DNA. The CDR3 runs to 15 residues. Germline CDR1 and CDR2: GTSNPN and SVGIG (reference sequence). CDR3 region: CAWSAGGVDTDTQYF.

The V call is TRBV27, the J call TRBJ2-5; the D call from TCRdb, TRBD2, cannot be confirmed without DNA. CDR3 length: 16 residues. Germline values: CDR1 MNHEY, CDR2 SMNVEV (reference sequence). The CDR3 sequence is CASSEASGNIIKTQYF.

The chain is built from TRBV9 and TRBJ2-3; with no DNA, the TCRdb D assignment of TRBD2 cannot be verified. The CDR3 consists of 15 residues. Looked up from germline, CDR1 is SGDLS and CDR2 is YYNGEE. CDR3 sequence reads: CASSVDSGETDTQYF.

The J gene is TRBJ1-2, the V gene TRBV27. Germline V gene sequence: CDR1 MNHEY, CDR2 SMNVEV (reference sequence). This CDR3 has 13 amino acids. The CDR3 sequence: CASSLREGYGYTF.

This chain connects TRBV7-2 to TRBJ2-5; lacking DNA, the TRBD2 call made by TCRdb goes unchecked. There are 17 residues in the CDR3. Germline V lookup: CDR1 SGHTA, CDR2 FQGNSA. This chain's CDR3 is CASSPQWASGGRETQYF.

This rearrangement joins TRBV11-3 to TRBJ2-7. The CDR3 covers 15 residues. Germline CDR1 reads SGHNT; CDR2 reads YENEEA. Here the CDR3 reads CASSMRTGATYEQYF.

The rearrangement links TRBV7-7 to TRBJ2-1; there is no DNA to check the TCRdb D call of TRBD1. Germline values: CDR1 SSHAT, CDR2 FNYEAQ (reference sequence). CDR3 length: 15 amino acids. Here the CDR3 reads CASSLVGGQGNEQFF.

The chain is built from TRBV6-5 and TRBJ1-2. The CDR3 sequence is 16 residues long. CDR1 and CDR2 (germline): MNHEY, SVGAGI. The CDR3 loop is CASSYSISGGAGGYTF.

The CDR3 here is CASSLVVGIYGYTF. V usage is TRBV5-1 and J usage is TRBJ1-2. The CDR3 runs 14 residues. The germline V gene encodes CDR1 SGHRS and CDR2 YFSETQ.

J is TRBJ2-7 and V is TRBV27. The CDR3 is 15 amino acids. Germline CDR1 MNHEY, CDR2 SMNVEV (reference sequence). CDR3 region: CASSLSRGLVYEQYF.

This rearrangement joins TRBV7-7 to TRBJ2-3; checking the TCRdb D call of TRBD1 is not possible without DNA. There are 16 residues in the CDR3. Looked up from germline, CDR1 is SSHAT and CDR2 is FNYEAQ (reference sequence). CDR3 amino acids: CASSLGSPGGTDTQYF.

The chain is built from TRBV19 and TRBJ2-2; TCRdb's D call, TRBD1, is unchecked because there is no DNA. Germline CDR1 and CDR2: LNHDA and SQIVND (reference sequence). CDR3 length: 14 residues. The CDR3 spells CASSIGQNTGELFF.